Each of the 6 T cell receptor beta chains below was sequenced from the same sample in a study of blood T cell repertoires in COVID-19. The table came from immunoSEQ multiplex PCR; TCRdb's copy has only in-frame clones and leaves some out. The table has over 250,000 clones, around 86% seen once. Specimen: peripheral blood. The receptors shown here come from a man aged 50 to 59 with acute or convalescent COVID-19.

The rearrangement uses TRBV9 and TRBJ2-2, with 7 bases that match TRBD1. Germline CDR1 is SGDLS and CDR2 is YYNGEE. Trimming cost V 4 bases and J 1 base; bases outside gene matches: 7. CDR3 length: 16 residues. The CDR3 nucleotides are TGTGCCAGCAGCTATGGGACAGCTATGAACACCGGGGAGCTGTTTTTT. Translated, it gives CASSYGTAMNTGELFF.

Only one count was recorded for this clone. The chain recombines TRBV7-2 with TRBJ1-5; no reliable D call. The CDR3 extends over 13 amino acids. Germline V lookup: CDR1 SGHTA, CDR2 FQGNSA. Deletions cut 5 bases from V and 2 bases from J, with 7 bases between. CDR3 in amino acids: CASSQDRNQPQHF. The CDR3, as DNA: TGTGCCAGCAGCCAGGATCGCAATCAGCCCCAGCATTTT.

The V gene is TRBV7-8, the J gene TRBJ1-4; D is perhaps TRBD1 (6 bases). This CDR3 has 14 amino acids. Trimming removed 5 bases from V and 4 bases from J, with 11 bases in between. Per the germline V gene, CDR1 is SGHVS and CDR2 is FQNEAQ. CDR3 sequence reads: CASSRTELNEKLFF. Written as DNA, the CDR3 is TGTGCCAGCAGCAGGACAGAACTTAATGAAAAACTGTTTTTT.

In DNA, the CDR3 is TGTGCCAGCAGCCAAAGGGACAGGGGTTACGGTACGCAGTATTTT. It is translated as CASSQRDRGYGTQYF. The chain recombines TRBV3-1 (or the pseudogene TRBV3-2) with TRBJ2-3, with 10 positions matching TRBD1. Germline CDR1 and CDR2: LGHDT and YNNKEL (reference sequence). This CDR3 has 15 residues. J was trimmed by 8 bases and V by 2 bases; bases with no gene match: 7.

The gene calls are TRBV5-6 and TRBJ2-1; TRBD2 aligns across 11 bases. V shed 6 bases and J 6 bases; nucleotides not matched to a gene: 8. The CDR3 loop spans 15 amino acids. From germline, CDR1 is SGHDT and CDR2 YYEEEE. The CDR3 loop is CASILLAGGANEQFF. The CDR3 DNA is TGTGCCAGCATCCTTCTAGCGGGGGGTGCCAATGAGCAGTTCTTC.

This chain joins TRBV5-1 and TRBJ1-1; a possible D gene is TRBD1 (5 bases). Trimming cost V 3 bases and J 6 bases, with 21 bases left between them. Per germline, CDR1 SGHRS and CDR2 YFSETQ. The CDR3 is 16 residues long. The CDR3 nucleotides are TGCGCCAGCAGCTCCCGCCGATGGGGGGGTTTCGCTGAAGCTTTCTTT. As protein: CASSSRRWGGFAEAFF.